The clone carrying this T cell receptor (beta chain) has more than one count but fewer than ten. The antigen is undetermined. Trimming cost V 5 bases and J 1 base; bases outside gene matches: 12. This CDR3 has 18 amino acids. Germline V gene sequence: CDR1 SSHAT, CDR2 FNYEAQ (reference sequence). These data originate in a study of T cell responses to AZD1222 COVID-19 vaccine. Overall study results and limits: Samples come after the peak T cell response, not at day 14. Two AZD1222 doses significantly raised spike-specific TCR breadth and depth over controls. Most donors were white British, females outnumbered males, and clonal diversity was possibly underestimated.

TCRdb's copy holds only in-frame clones and misses some; the assay was immunoSEQ multiplex PCR. Of approximately 110,000 clones in the sample, about 85% were seen once. The specimen was peripheral blood, collected on day 0 of AZD1222 vaccination. The rearrangement links TRBV7-7 to TRBJ2-5; TRBD2 matches 11 bases. The receptor's source is an adult in good health. The CDR3 region has the DNA TGTGCCAGCAGCCTTCTCGCCGGGACTAGCGGTTCCCAAGAGACCCAGTACTTC. Residues: CASSLLAGTSGSQETQYF. Variable domain in full (rest from reference TRBV7-7 and TRBJ2-5): GAGVSQSPRYKVTKRGQDVTLRCDPISSHATLYWYQQALGQGPEFLTYFNYEAQPDKSGLPSDRFSAERPEGSISTLTIQRTEQRDSAMYRCASSLLAGTSGSQETQYFGPGTRLLVL.